This is a list of T cell receptor beta chains from one sample in a study of CD8+CD57+ T cells in acquired aplastic anemia. TCRdb processed the reads anew with MiXCR; each CDR3 protein has one entry. The sample records 400,000 to 500,000 distinct CDR3 sequences, about two thirds being singletons. The sequencing input was sorted CD4+, CD8+, or CD8+CD57+ T cells (not recorded which) from PBMCs. The receptors stem from a human donor in good health, serving as a control. Both conserved end residues are part of each CDR3. A D gene is named only where the DNA matches it firmly. Where a row states a size, it is once, few, many or the class of an expanded clone; other rows omit it.

TRBD1,.,TRBV20-1,TRBJ2-5,TGCAGTGCCGACGGACAGGGCACCCAGTACTTC,CSADGQGTQYF
.,few,TRBV7-2,TRBJ2-7,TGTGCCAGCAGCCCGCGGGCGGGGACCTACGAGCAGTACTACTTC,CASSPRAGTYEQYYF
.,.,TRBV20-1,TRBJ1-6,TGCAGTGCTACGGCAGGGAGCACCTATAATTCACCCCTCCACTTT,CSATAGSTYNSPLHF
.,many,TRBV7-2,TRBJ2-3,TGTGCCAGCAGCTTAGTACGGGGGAGCACAGATACGCAGTATTTT,CASSLVRGSTDTQYF
.,many,TRBV30,TRBJ1-5,TGTGCCTGGAGTGTAGATGGGAATCAGCCCCAGCATTTT,CAWSVDGNQPQHF
.,many,TRBV12-3/TRBV12-4,TRBJ2-6,TGTGCCAGCAGCTTAGCCTCTGGGGCCAACGTCCTGACTTTC,CASSLASGANVLTF
.,many,TRBV3-1,TRBJ1-5,TGTGCCAGCAGCCAAGATGTTCTGCAGCCCCAGCATTTT,CASSQDVLQPQHF
TRBD1,.,TRBV7-7,TRBJ1-1,TGTGCTAGCAGCTTAGCTGGGACAGGGGACACTGAAGCTTTCTTT,CASSLAGTGDTEAFF
TRBD2,few,TRBV11-1,TRBJ2-3,TGTGCCAGCAGTCGGGAGGGAACAGATACGCAGTATTTT,CASSREGTDTQYF
.,.,TRBV7-6,TRBJ1-1,TGTGCCAGCAGAGGGGGGGGGGACCCTGAAGCTTTCTTT,CASRGGGDPEAFF
.,.,TRBV7-9,TRBJ2-7,TGTGCCAGCAGTCCCGGGACACGGGCCGGGATTGAGCAGTACTTC,CASSPGTRAGIEQYF
TRBD1,many,TRBV6-2/TRBV6-3,TRBJ1-1,TGTGCCAGCAGACCCGGACAGGGGGGCACTGAAGCTTTCTTT,CASRPGQGGTEAFF
TRBD1,once,TRBV6-2/TRBV6-3,TRBJ1-1,TGTACCAGCAGTTACGGGCAGGGGGACACTGAAGATTTCTTT,CTSSYGQGDTEDFF
.,once,TRBV9,TRBJ1-2,TGTGCCAGCAGCCAATGGCAGACATTCCCCGATGGCTACACCTTC,CASSQWQTFPDGYTF
.,.,TRBV5-4,TRBJ2-5,TGTGCCAGCAGCAAGCGGGAGACCCAGTACTTC,CASSKRETQYF
TRBD2,.,TRBV11-2,TRBJ2-3,TGTGCCAGCAGCACCACTAGCGGGGCCACAGATACGCAGTATTTT,CASSTTSGATDTQYF
TRBD1,.,TRBV7-2,TRBJ2-7,TGTGCCAGCAGCTTATTATCGGGACAGGGGTACGAGCAGTACTTC,CASSLLSGQGYEQYF
TRBD2,.,TRBV5-1,TRBJ2-2,TGTGCCAGCGGGGAGGGGCCGAACACCGGGGAGCTGTTTTTT,CASGEGPNTGELFF
.,.,TRBV18,TRBJ1-4,TGTGCCAGCTCTATACGAACAGTGTTGGACGAAAAACTGTTTTTT,CASSIRTVLDEKLFF
TRBD1,.,TRBV9,TRBJ1-5,TGTGCCAGCAGCGTAGACGGACAGGGCGAGGATCAGCCCCAGCATTTT,CASSVDGQGEDQPQHF
.,.,TRBV20-1,TRBJ1-4,TGCAGTGCTAGAGACTGGGACCTGTTTAATGAAAAACTGTTTTTT,CSARDWDLFNEKLFF
TRBD1,.,TRBV6-4,TRBJ1-5,TGTGCCAGCAGAACGGGACAGGGCAATCAGCCCCAGCATTTT,CASRTGQGNQPQHF
.,once,TRBV7-6,TRBJ2-5,TGTGCCAGCAGCCAGACGAGGGGAAGAGAGACCCAGTACTACTTC,CASSQTRGRETQYYF
.,.,TRBV4-1,TRBJ1-5,TGCGCCAGCAGCCCCCGGGACATAGGCAATCAGCCCCAGCATTTT,CASSPRDIGNQPQHF
.,.,TRBV7-2,TRBJ2-5,TGTGCCAGCAGCTTAGCGGGGGACCAAGAGACCCAGTACTTC,CASSLAGDQETQYF
.,.,TRBV9,TRBJ2-5,TGTGCTAGCAGCGTGGGAAGGAGAGAGACTGAATCTTTC,CASSVGRRETESF
.,.,TRBV7-9,TRBJ2-7,TGTGCCACCGAGTTGGTCGGCGGGACTGGCTACACCCAGTACTTC,CATELVGGTGYTQYF
.,.,TRBV20-1,TRBJ1-1,TGCAGTGCTAGAGCCACTAGCGGAAACAACACTGAAGCTTTCTTT,CSARATSGNNTEAFF
.,few,TRBV19,TRBJ2-7,TGTGCCAGTAGTATCGCCCTGGCCTACGAGCAGTACTTC,CASSIALAYEQYF
.,many,TRBV7-7,TRBJ2-7,TGTGCCAGCAGCTTGGACACTAACTACGAGCAGTACTTC,CASSLDTNYEQYF
TRBD1,.,TRBV15,TRBJ2-7,TGTGCCACCACTCCCGGACAGGGGCACGAGCAGTCCTTC,CATTPGQGHEQSF
TRBD2,many,TRBV7-2,TRBJ2-7,TGTGCCAGCAGCCCTAGCGGGGCAATCTACGAGCAGTACTTC,CASSPSGAIYEQYF
TRBD2,.,TRBV20-1,TRBJ2-7,TGCAGTGCTAGGGGAGGGGCGGGCTACGAGCAGTACTTC,CSARGGAGYEQYF
.,.,TRBV19,TRBJ1-2,TGTGCCAGTAGTTACGATAGGGGGATCTGTGGCTACACCTTC,CASSYDRGICGYTF
.,.,TRBV5-5,TRBJ1-2,TGTGCCAGCAGCTTGGCAGGGCAGGGTGCCTACACCTTC,CASSLAGQGAYTF
.,many,TRBV6-5,TRBJ1-2,TGTGCCAGCAGTTACAGGGACTATGGCTACACCTTC,CASSYRDYGYTF
.,.,TRBV29-1,TRBJ2-2,TGCAGCGGGCGACTAGAAGGCACCGGGGAGCTGTTTTTT,CSGRLEGTGELFF
.,.,TRBV29-1,TRBJ1-2,TGCAGCGTTGGTAAAGGGGACTATGGCTACACCTTC,CSVGKGDYGYTF
.,.,TRBV4-1,TRBJ1-6,TGCGCCAGCAACTTGTCCCGGACAGATAATTCACCCCTCCACTTT,CASNLSRTDNSPLHF
.,once,TRBV7-9,TRBJ2-1,TGTGCCAGCAGCTTAGAAAGCGGTGAGCAGTTCTTC,CASSLESGEQFF
TRBD2,many,TRBV2,TRBJ2-5,TGTGCCAGCAGCGAAGGACTAGCGGGGGGGGAGACCCAGTACTTC,CASSEGLAGGETQYF
.,.,TRBV9,TRBJ2-2,TGTGCCAGCAGCGTAGGGGTGGGGGGGCAAGAGACCCGGGAGCTGTTTTTT,CASSVGVGGQETRELFF
TRBD1,many,TRBV4-1,TRBJ1-6,TGCGCCAGCAGCCTGGGACAGGGAAATGGTTCACCCCTCCACTTT,CASSLGQGNGSPLHF
TRBD1,.,TRBV2,TRBJ2-7,TGTGCCCAAAAACTCACAGGGGTCGGCTACGAGCAGTACTTC,CAQKLTGVGYEQYF
.,.,TRBV7-3,TRBJ2-3,TGTGCCAGCAGCTTGACCGGGGAAGAAGCTACCCAGTATTTT,CASSLTGEEATQYF
.,.,TRBV20-1,TRBJ1-1,TGCAGCGCTAGTAGCGGAGAGACTAAGTCTGAAGCTTTCTTT,CSASSGETKSEAFF